This T cell receptor beta chain is from a study of Ad26.COV2.S vaccination and SARS-CoV-2 variants. CDR3 length: 18 amino acids. Germline V gene sequence: CDR1 SGHRS, CDR2 YFSETQ. Trimming cost V 0 bases and J 2 bases, with 20 bases left between them. The method was immunoSEQ multiplex PCR; TCRdb's version includes in-frame clones alone and lacks a portion of them. The sample has around 300,000 clones; approximately 86% are singletons. The treatment was: over 15 received Ad26.COV2.S at low or high dose, single or two shots; 5 received placebo; per-sample allocation not given. At day 63 after the first vaccine or placebo injection, samples were drawn.

The sequence derives from a person between 18 and 60 years old who received the Ad26.COV2.S COVID-19 vaccine or a placebo. The chain uses TRBV5-1 and TRBJ2-5; the D is unclear. The sequences come from peripheral blood, collected in a trial of Ad26.COV2.S vaccine versus placebo. The CDR3 nucleotides are TGCGCCAGCAGCTTGGGCCCTCCCCGCAGAGATGGGCAAGAGACCCAGTACTTC. As protein: CASSLGPPRRDGQETQYF.